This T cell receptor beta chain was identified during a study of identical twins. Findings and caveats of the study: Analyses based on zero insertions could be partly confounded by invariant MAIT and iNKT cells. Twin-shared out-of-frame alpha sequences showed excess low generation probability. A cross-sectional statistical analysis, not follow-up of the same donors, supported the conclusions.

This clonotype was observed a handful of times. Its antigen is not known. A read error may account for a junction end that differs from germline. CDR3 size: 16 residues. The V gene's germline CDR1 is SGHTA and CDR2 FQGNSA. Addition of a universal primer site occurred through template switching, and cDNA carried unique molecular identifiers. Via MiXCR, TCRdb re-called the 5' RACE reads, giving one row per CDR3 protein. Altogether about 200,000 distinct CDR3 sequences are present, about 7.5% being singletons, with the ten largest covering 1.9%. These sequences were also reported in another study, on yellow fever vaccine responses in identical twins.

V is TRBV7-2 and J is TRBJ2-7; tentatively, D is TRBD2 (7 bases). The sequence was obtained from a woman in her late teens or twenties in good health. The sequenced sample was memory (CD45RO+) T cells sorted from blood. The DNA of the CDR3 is TGTGCCAGCAGCTTAGGAAGAGGGGGGAGGGCGGGCGAGCGGTACTTC. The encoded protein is CASSLGRGGRAGERYF.